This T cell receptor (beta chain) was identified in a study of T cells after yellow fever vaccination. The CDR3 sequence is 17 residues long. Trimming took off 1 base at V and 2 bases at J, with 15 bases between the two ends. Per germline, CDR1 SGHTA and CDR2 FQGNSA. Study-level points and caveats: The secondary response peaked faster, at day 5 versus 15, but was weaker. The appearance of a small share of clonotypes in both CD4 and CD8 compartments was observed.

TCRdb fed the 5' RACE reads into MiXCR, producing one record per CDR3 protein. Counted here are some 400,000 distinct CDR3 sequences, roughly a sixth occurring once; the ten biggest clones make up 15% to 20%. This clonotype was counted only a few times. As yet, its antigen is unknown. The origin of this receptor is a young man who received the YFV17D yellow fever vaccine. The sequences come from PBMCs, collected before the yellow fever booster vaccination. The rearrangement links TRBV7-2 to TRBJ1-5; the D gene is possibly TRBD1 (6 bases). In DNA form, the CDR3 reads TGTGCCAGCAGCTTAGGGGGGGGCATGAGAGGCAATCAGCCCCAGCATTTT. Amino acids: CASSLGGGMRGNQPQHF.